What follows are 26 T cell receptor beta chains derived from one specimen sequenced in a study of blood T cell repertoires in COVID-19. Assay: immunoSEQ multiplex PCR; the TCRdb copy retains only in-frame clones and omits some. The sample lists fewer than 70,000 clones; 85% to 90% were seen once. Sequenced material: peripheral blood. Source of these receptors: a human donor in a cohort sampled during active COVID-19.

This clone was seen once. The genes are TRBV7-6 and TRBJ1-4; D is perhaps TRBD1 (6 bases). V was cut by 2 bases and J by 7 bases, with 17 bases left in between. The CDR3 sequence is 16 residues long. Germline V lookup: CDR1 SGHVS, CDR2 FNYEAQ. Here the CDR3 DNA reads TGTGCCAGCAGCTTACGGCCCCGGGAAGGGGGTGAAAAACTGTTTTTT. Residues: CASSLRPREGGEKLFF.

The chain uses TRBV11-2 and TRBJ2-1; 9 nucleotides align to TRBD1. Germline-derived CDR1 and CDR2 are SGHAT and FQNNGV. This CDR3 comprises 14 residues. Trimming cost V 0 bases and J 8 bases; bases outside gene matches: 2. The CDR3 nucleotides read TGTGCCAGCAGCTTAGAACGGACAGGGGATGAGCAGTTCTTC. Translating it yields CASSLERTGDEQFF.

This chain uses TRBV6-6 with TRBJ2-4, with TRBD2 identical over 7 bases. The germline V gene has CDR1 MNHNY and CDR2 SVGAGI (reference sequence). V shed 5 bases and J 1 base; nucleotides not matched to a gene: 5. The CDR3 extends over 15 amino acids. The CDR3 nucleotides are TGTGCCAGCAGTGACGGGGGGTGGGCCAAAAACATTCAGTACTTC. Translation gives CASSDGGWAKNIQYF.

This chain uses TRBV24-1 with TRBJ2-7; the D is unclear. Germline values: CDR1 KGHDR, CDR2 SFDVKD. V was cut by 3 bases and J by 2 bases, with 13 bases left in between. The CDR3 is 15 amino acids. The CDR3 loop reads CATSDGTLSPYEQYF. DNA of the CDR3: TGTGCCACCAGTGATGGAACCCTTAGCCCCTACGAGCAGTACTTC.

The V gene is TRBV5-1, the J gene TRBJ2-7, with D tentatively TRBD2 (5 bases). This CDR3 contains 13 residues. Between the trimmed V and J ends, which lost 4 bases and 3 bases, there was a span of 11 bases. Germline loops: CDR1 SGHRS, CDR2 YFSETQ. CDR3 coding DNA: TGCGCCAGCAGCGAGGACTCGTACTACGAGCAGTACTTC. Protein: CASSEDSYYEQYF.

The chain joins TRBV5-8 to TRBJ2-3, with 8 bases aligning to TRBD2. The germline V gene has CDR1 SGHTS and CDR2 YDEGEE. The V segment lost 2 bases and the J segment 2 bases; nucleotides outside the gene matches: 4. The CDR3 totals 15 residues. CDR3: CASSLGGGYTDTQYF. The CDR3 bases are TGTGCCAGCAGCTTAGGCGGGGGGTACACAGATACGCAGTATTTT.

V and J are TRBV9 and TRBJ1-2, with D hard to call. The CDR3 contains 13 residues. The V gene's germline CDR1 is SGDLS and CDR2 YYNGEE. V was trimmed by 7 bases and J by 1 base, leaving 11 bases between them. The chain's CDR3 is CASRFPNNYGYTF. The CDR3 DNA follows: TGTGCCAGCCGGTTTCCAAATAACTATGGCTACACCTTC.

This clone has a single count. The chain joins TRBV3-1 (or the pseudogene TRBV3-2) to TRBJ2-1; D is perhaps TRBD2 (6 bases). CDR3 length: 16 residues. The V end lost 7 bases, the J end lost 2 bases, and 18 bases lay between the germline ends. Germline values: CDR1 LGHDT, CDR2 YNNKEL (reference sequence). CDR3 protein: CASTLNGGGTYNEQFF. Here the CDR3 DNA reads TGTGCCAGCACCCTAAATGGGGGAGGCACCTACAATGAGCAGTTCTTC.

This chain connects TRBV25-1 to TRBJ2-2; D may be TRBD2 (6 bases). The CDR3 totals 13 residues. The V gene lost 10 bases and the J gene lost 5 bases, with 14 bases spanning the gap. Per germline, CDR1 MGHDK and CDR2 SYGVNS. CDR3 amino acids: CATSPGGTGELFF. CDR3 sequence (DNA): TGTGCCACCTCTCCCGGGGGAACCGGGGAGCTGTTTTTT.

This clone showed up just once. The V and J genes are TRBV15 and TRBJ1-5; the D gene is possibly TRBD1 (5 bases). CDR1 and CDR2 (germline): LNHNV, YYDKDF (reference sequence). Trimming took off 5 bases at V and 10 bases at J, with 12 bases between the two ends. The CDR3 runs to 12 residues. In nucleotides, the CDR3 is TGTGCCACCAGCGACGGGGGAAATCCCCAGCATTTT. This translates into CATSDGGNPQHF.

This clone was found once. The chain is built from TRBV5-1 and TRBJ2-1; TRBD2 might be the D (5 bases). In germline, CDR1 is SGHRS, CDR2 YFSETQ. V was shortened by 4 bases and J by 5 bases, with 13 bases between the two germline ends. The CDR3 consists of 14 residues. The CDR3 bases are TGCGCCAGCAGCACCACTGAGGGAAACAATGAGCAGTTCTTC. Translating gives CASSTTEGNNEQFF.

The chain uses TRBV5-6 and TRBJ1-5; D uncertain. The CDR3 covers 14 residues. V was pared by 2 bases and J by 7 bases, with 13 bases between. CDR1 is SGHDT, CDR2 YYEEEE, per germline. CDR3 sequence: CASSFSLTSQPQHF. The CDR3 DNA sequence: TGTGCCAGCAGCTTTTCCTTGACATCCCAGCCCCAGCATTTT.

This chain uses TRBV27 with TRBJ2-3; D is unresolved. Germline V gene lookup returns CDR1 MNHEY and CDR2 SMNVEV (reference sequence). This CDR3 has 16 amino acids. V was shortened by 7 bases and J by 6 bases, with 23 bases between the two germline ends. Written as DNA, the CDR3 is TGTGCCAGCAACCATCTGAGTACAGACATAACCGATACGCAGTATTTT. It specifies CASNHLSTDITDTQYF.

This clone occurred once. The V gene is TRBV18, the J gene TRBJ1-1, with TRBD1 as a possible D gene (6 bases). CDR3 size: 15 residues. Germline V CDR1 and CDR2: KGHSH, LQKENI. Trimming stripped 4 bases from V and 0 bases from J, with 12 bases between. In DNA, the CDR3 is TGTGCCAGCTCACGACAGGAGTTAATGAACACTGAAGCTTTCTTT. Protein product: CASSRQELMNTEAFF.

This chain links TRBV4-3 with TRBJ2-3, with TRBD2 identical over 7 bases. The J segment lost 2 bases and the V segment lost 1 base, leaving 3 bases of the junction unmatched. CDR1 is LGHNA, CDR2 YSLEER, per germline. CDR3 size: 15 residues. CDR3 sequence (DNA): TGCGCCAGCAGCCAAGGTGGGGACTACACAGATACGCAGTATTTT. This encodes CASSQGGDYTDTQYF.

The chain recombines TRBV7-9 with TRBJ2-1; D not resolved. Germline V lookup: CDR1 SEHNR, CDR2 FQNEAQ (reference sequence). The CDR3 is 12 amino acids. Trimming stripped 1 base from V and 6 bases from J, with 4 bases between. In DNA, the CDR3 is TGTGCCAGCAGCTTAGAGCTCAATGAGCAGTTCTTC. Its protein is CASSLELNEQFF.

V and J are TRBV7-2 and TRBJ2-1; 7 bases align to TRBD2. The germline V gene has CDR1 SGHTA and CDR2 FQGNSA. V shed 5 bases, J shed 3 bases, and the junction held 10 bases outside the gene matches. There are 16 residues in the CDR3. The CDR3 DNA is TGTGCCAGCAGCACAGGTGGTCTAGCGGTCTACAATGAGCAGTTCTTC. Protein product: CASSTGGLAVYNEQFF.

The chain uses TRBV5-6 and TRBJ2-1; D call uncertain. This CDR3 is 13 amino acids long. Trimming took 5 bases from V and 3 from J, leaving 9 bases between them. Germline loops: CDR1 SGHDT, CDR2 YYEEEE. The CDR3 nucleotides are TGTGCCAGCAGAGAGATAGTCTACAATGAGCAGTTCTTC. Its translation: CASREIVYNEQFF.

J is TRBJ1-2 and V is TRBV18, with TRBD1 matching over 8 bases. Germline V CDR1 and CDR2: KGHSH, LQKENI. The trim removed 3 bases at V and 3 bases at J, leaving 0 bases unmatched. The CDR3 length is 13 residues. The CDR3 spells CASSPDRDYGYTF. The CDR3 coding sequence is TGTGCCAGCTCACCGGACAGGGACTATGGCTACACCTTC.

V and J are TRBV9 and TRBJ2-5; TRBD2 matches at 7 bases. The junction had 4 bases not matched to a gene; V was cut back by 3 bases and J by 2 bases. The germline gives CDR1 SGDLS, CDR2 YYNGEE. This CDR3 contains 14 residues. CDR3 DNA: TGTGCCAGCAGCGGGGCGGGAGCACAAGAGACCCAGTACTTC. This codes for CASSGAGAQETQYF.

The chain has TRBV27 and TRBJ1-2; D uncertain. Germline assignment: CDR1 MNHEY and CDR2 SMNVEV (reference sequence). The CDR3 is 13 residues long. The V gene lost 6 bases and the J gene lost 1 base, with 9 bases spanning the gap. CDR3 DNA: TGTGCCAGCAGCCAAGACAATAACTATGGCTACACCTTC. As protein: CASSQDNNYGYTF.

The V gene is TRBV12-5, the J gene TRBJ2-7; 7 bases line up with TRBD2. J gave up 2 bases and V 0 bases, and 10 bases lay outside the gene matches. The CDR3 runs to 17 residues. Germline V gene data show CDR1 as LGHNT and CDR2 as FRNRAP. The CDR3 nucleotides read TGTGCTAGTGGTTTGGTACCTGGGCTAGCGGTAACCTACGAGCAGTACTTC. It yields the protein CASGLVPGLAVTYEQYF.

The chain is built from TRBV5-6 and TRBJ2-7; D remains ambiguous. The V gene lost 1 base and the J gene lost 4 bases, with 15 bases spanning the gap. The CDR3 has 15 amino acids. The germline CDR1 and CDR2 sequences are SGHDT and YYEEEE. For the CDR3, the DNA is TGTGCCAGCAGCTTGTCCGGTCGCCGAGGATACGAGCAGTACTTC. Translation: CASSLSGRRGYEQYF.

The chain employs TRBV25-1 and TRBJ1-5, with D unclear. CDR1 and CDR2 from the germline V gene are MGHDK and SYGVNS. V lost 2 bases to trimming and J lost 5 bases, with 13 bases between them. The CDR3 covers 15 residues. The CDR3 here is CASSESGGMDQPQHF. In DNA form, the CDR3 reads TGTGCCAGCAGTGAAAGCGGAGGGATGGATCAGCCCCAGCATTTT.

The rearrangement joins TRBV20-1 to TRBJ1-5; D uncertain. The CDR3 is made up of 11 amino acids. CDR1 DFQATT and CDR2 SNEGSKA come from the germline V gene (reference sequence). Deletions cut 8 bases from V and 7 bases from J, with 12 bases between. CDR3 in amino acids: CSPILGQPQHF. Here the CDR3 DNA reads TGCAGTCCTATACTCGGGCAGCCCCAGCATTTT.

V is TRBV7-2 and J is TRBJ2-5; D gene ambiguous. This CDR3 is 13 amino acids long. Germline lookup yields CDR1 SGHTA and CDR2 FQGNSA. The ends were cut back, 3 bases at V and 2 bases at J, with 7 bases in the middle. CDR3 DNA: TGTGCCAGCAGCTTCTATATACAAGAGACCCAGTACTTC. It is translated as CASSFYIQETQYF.